The 10 T cell receptor beta chains reported below all come from one sample, sequenced in a study of OX40 agonist ivuxolimab in advanced cancers. Produced via immunoSEQ multiplex PCR; TCRdb's table is partial and in-frame only. This sample has roughly 60,000 clones; around 90% occur once, and the top ten carry about 0.44%. The sample was CD4+ or CD8+ T cells sorted from blood, taken in a trial of the OX40 agonist ivuxolimab. Source of these receptors: an adult with an advanced solid tumor such as melanoma, head and neck, liver or kidney cancer.

DNA of the CDR3: TGTGGCACCACTAGCGGGAGTCTCAATGAGCAGTTCTTC. Amino acids: CGTTSGSLNEQFF. The chain couples TRBV30 to TRBJ2-1; 11 nucleotides align to TRBD2. The CDR3 length is 13 residues. Germline lookup yields CDR1 GTSNPN and CDR2 SVGIG (reference sequence).

The chain links TRBV7-2 to TRBJ2-7, with D uncertain. The CDR3 is 12 residues long. The germline V and J ends were trimmed by 2 bases and 2 bases, with 4 bases remaining between them. From germline, CDR1 is SGHTA and CDR2 FQGNSA. CDR3 bases: TGTGCCAGCAGCTTACTGACCTACGAGCAGTACTTC. Translated: CASSLLTYEQYF.

This rearrangement joins TRBV5-8 to TRBJ2-1, with a possible D match to TRBD1 (6 bases). Germline CDR1 SGHTS, CDR2 YDEGEE. V lost 2 bases and J 1 base, leaving 10 bases between the germline ends. The CDR3 loop spans 15 amino acids. CDR3 nucleotide sequence: TGTGCCAGCAGCTTCGCAGGGGCGTCCTACAATGAGCAGTTCTTC. This gives the protein CASSFAGASYNEQFF.

This chain connects TRBV6-5 to TRBJ2-1; 13 bases match TRBD2. After removal of 6 bases from V and 4 bases from J, the junction contained 3 bases not matched to a gene. Germline V gene data show CDR1 as MNHEY and CDR2 as SVGAGI. This CDR3 spans 15 amino acids. The CDR3 nucleotides read TGTGCCAGCAGGGTGACTAGCGGGGGGTACAATGAGCAGTTCTTC. It codes for CASRVTSGGYNEQFF.

This chain joins TRBV6-5 and TRBJ1-2, with 7 bases that match TRBD1. The CDR3 runs 13 residues. The trim removed 2 bases at V and 8 bases at J, leaving 5 bases unmatched. The germline V gene has CDR1 MNHEY and CDR2 SVGAGI. The CDR3 DNA reads as TGTGCCAGCAGTTACCGACAGGGTCGAGGCTACACCTTC. Translated: CASSYRQGRGYTF.

The J gene is TRBJ1-5, the V gene TRBV7-2; D is unclear. V was trimmed by 4 bases and J by 1 base, leaving 14 bases between them. This CDR3 is built from 16 residues. Germline CDR1 and CDR2: SGHTA and FQGNSA. In DNA, the CDR3 is TGTGCCAGCAGCTCAGGTTTGGACGGGAGCAATCAGCCCCAGCATTTT. It yields the protein CASSSGLDGSNQPQHF.

The genes are TRBV5-1 and TRBJ2-1, with 10 bases lining up with TRBD2. Germline CDR1 SGHRS, CDR2 YFSETQ. The CDR3 runs 18 residues. The junction had 7 bases not matched to a gene; V was cut back by 0 bases and J by 1 base. DNA for the CDR3: TGCGCCAGCAGCTTGGCCCGAGGACTAGCGGTATCCTACAATGAGCAGTTCTTC. Its protein is CASSLARGLAVSYNEQFF.

The rearrangement uses TRBV23-1 and TRBJ1-2; D gene unclear. TRBV23-1 is flagged as an ORF with uncertain function. The germline V and J ends were trimmed by 4 bases and 4 bases, with 19 bases remaining between them. The CDR3 runs to 16 residues. CDR3 sequence reads: CASSLMSRRKTYGYTF. The CDR3 nucleotides are TGCGCCAGCAGTCTCATGAGCCGCAGAAAGACCTATGGCTACACCTTC.

The rearrangement links TRBV2 to TRBJ2-1; 9 positions match TRBD2. The trim removed 1 base at V and 5 bases at J, leaving 6 bases unmatched. CDR1 and CDR2 (germline): SNHLY, FYNNEI. The CDR3 runs to 16 residues. CDR3 bases: TGTGCCAGCAGTGAAGAAGCGGGAGGCCTCGACAATGAGCAGTTCTTC. The encoded protein is CASSEEAGGLDNEQFF. The full variable domain, its missing parts supplied by reference TRBV2 and TRBJ2-1, is EPEVTQTPSHQVTQMGQEVILRCVPISNHLYFYWYRQILGQKVEFLVSFYNNEISEKSEIFDDQFSVERPDGSNFTLKIRSTKLEDSAMYFCASSEEAGGLDNEQFFGPGTRLTVL.

The chain joins TRBV5-1 to TRBJ2-5; unclear D gene. Trimming left V 5 bases short and J 5 bases short, with 13 bases between. The CDR3 runs to 13 residues. Germline CDR1 and CDR2: SGHRS and YFSETQ. The chain's CDR3 is CASSADHRETQYF. The CDR3 nucleotides read TGCGCCAGCAGTGCCGACCACCGGGAGACCCAGTACTTC.